This TCR beta chain came from a study of early T cells in non-severe SARS-CoV-2 infection. Study summary: It was bulk RNA from unsorted whole blood that was sequenced, and the chains were unpaired.

Notes on this clonotype: Its antigen is as yet unknown.

The study, taken as a whole, reports: Reliance on VDJdb matching favored anti-spike CD8 responses; private and CD4 specificities were missed.

Germline CDR1 and CDR2: MGHRA and YSYEKL. Trimming removed 0 bases at V and 6 bases at J, with 8 bases between. This CDR3 contains 14 residues. Each single cDNA molecule received a unique molecular identifier. One entry per CDR3 protein results from TCRdb running MiXCR on the 5' RACE reads. The data show about 63,000 distinct CDR3 sequences, approximately 12% seen once. The chain has TRBV4-1 and TRBJ2-2; tentatively, D is TRBD2 (5 bases). The sample consisted of whole blood. This clonotype was sampled from an adult who was a healthcare worker with PCR-confirmed SARS-CoV-2 infection or an uninfected control (not recorded which). CDR3 residues: CASSQERVAGELFF. The CDR3 DNA follows: TGCGCCAGCAGCCAAGAGAGGGTCGCCGGGGAGCTGTTTTTT.